This TCR beta chain was profiled in a study of blood T cell repertoires in COVID-19. V gave up 0 bases and J gave up 3 bases, with 11 bases separating them. The CDR3 is made up of 15 amino acids. Germline lookup yields CDR1 SNHLY and CDR2 FYNNEI. Assay used: immunoSEQ multiplex PCR; TCRdb lists only in-frame clones, some missing. The data contain around 130,000 clones, approximately 81% of them seen just once; the ten biggest clones take up 3.9%. This receptor was identified in a man in his 60s with acute or convalescent COVID-19. The sample comprised peripheral blood. The chain joins TRBV2 to TRBJ1-1, with D hard to call. CDR3: CASSEALGPYTEAFF. The CDR3 nucleotides read TGTGCCAGCAGTGAAGCGCTTGGGCCGTACACTGAAGCTTTCTTT.